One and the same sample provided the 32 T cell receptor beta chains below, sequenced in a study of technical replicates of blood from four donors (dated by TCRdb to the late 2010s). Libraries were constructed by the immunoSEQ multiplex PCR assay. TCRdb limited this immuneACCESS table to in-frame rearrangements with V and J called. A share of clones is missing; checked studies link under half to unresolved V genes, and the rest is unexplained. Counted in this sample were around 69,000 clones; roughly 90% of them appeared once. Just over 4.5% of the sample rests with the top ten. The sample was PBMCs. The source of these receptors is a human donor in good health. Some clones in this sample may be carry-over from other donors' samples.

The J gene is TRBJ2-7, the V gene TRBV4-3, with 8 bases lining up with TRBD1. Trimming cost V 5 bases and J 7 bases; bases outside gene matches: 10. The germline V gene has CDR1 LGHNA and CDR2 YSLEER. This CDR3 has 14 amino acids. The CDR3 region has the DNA TGCGCCAGCAGCTTGGGGCAGGGGGCAGGGGAGCAGTACTTC. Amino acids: CASSLGQGAGEQYF.

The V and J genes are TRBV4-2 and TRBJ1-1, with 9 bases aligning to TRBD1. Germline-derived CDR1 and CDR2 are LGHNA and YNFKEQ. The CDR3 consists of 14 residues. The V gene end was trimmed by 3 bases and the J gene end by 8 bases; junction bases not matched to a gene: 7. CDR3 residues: CASSQMGQGIEAFF. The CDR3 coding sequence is TGTGCCAGCAGCCAGATGGGACAGGGAATAGAAGCTTTCTTT.

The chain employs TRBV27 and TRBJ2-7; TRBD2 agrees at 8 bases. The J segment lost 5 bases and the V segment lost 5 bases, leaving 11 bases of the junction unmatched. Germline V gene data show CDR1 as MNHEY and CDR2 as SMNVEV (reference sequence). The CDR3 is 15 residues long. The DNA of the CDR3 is TGTGCCAGCAGTCCCTACAGCGGGAGACGCCACGAGCAGTACTTC. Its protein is CASSPYSGRRHEQYF.

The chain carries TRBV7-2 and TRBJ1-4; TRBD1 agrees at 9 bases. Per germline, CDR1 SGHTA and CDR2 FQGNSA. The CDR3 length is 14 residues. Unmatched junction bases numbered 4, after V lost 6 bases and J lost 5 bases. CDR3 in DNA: TGTGCCAGCAGTCCCGGGACAGGGAATGAAAAACTGTTTTTT. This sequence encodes CASSPGTGNEKLFF.

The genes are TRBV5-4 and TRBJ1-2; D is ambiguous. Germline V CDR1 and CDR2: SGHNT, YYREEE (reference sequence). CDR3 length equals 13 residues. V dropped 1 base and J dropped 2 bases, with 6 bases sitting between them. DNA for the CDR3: TGTGCCAGCAGCTTGCGCAGGAACTATGGCTACACCTTC. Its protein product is CASSLRRNYGYTF. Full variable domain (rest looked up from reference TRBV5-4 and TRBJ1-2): ETGVTQSPTHLIKTRGQQVTLRCSSQSGHNTVSWYQQALGQGPQFIFQYYREEENGRGNFPPRFSGLQFPNYSSELNVNALELDDSALYLCASSLRRNYGYTFGSGTRLTVV.

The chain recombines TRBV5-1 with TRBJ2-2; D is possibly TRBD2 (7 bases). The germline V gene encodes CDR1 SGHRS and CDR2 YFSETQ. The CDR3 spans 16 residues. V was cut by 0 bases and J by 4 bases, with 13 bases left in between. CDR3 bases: TGCGCCAGCAGCTTGGTGGCGGGGGCCCTCACCGGGGAGCTGTTTTTT. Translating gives CASSLVAGALTGELFF.

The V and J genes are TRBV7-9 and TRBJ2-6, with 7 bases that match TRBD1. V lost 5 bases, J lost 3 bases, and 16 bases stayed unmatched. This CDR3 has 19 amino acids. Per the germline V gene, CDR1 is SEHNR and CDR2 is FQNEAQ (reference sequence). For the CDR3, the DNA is TGTGCCAGCAGCCGGGACAGTGGCTTGGGGTTGGGTGGGGCCAACGTCCTGACTTTC. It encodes CASSRDSGLGLGGANVLTF.

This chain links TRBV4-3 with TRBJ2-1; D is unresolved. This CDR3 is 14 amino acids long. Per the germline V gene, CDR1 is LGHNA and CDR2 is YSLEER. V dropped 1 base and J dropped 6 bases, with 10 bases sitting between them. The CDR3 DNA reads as TGCGCCAGCAGCCAAGTTAAATACTCCAATGAGCAGTTCTTC. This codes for CASSQVKYSNEQFF.

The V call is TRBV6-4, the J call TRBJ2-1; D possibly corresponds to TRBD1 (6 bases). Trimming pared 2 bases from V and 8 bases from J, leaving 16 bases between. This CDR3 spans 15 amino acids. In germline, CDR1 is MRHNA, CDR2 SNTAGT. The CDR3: CASSDRAGESDEQFF. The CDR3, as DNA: TGTGCCAGCAGTGACAGGGCAGGGGAAAGCGATGAGCAGTTCTTC.

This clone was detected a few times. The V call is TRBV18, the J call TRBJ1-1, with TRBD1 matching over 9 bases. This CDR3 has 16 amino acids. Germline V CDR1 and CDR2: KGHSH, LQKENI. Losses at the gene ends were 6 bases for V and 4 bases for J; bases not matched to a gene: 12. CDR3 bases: TGTGCCAGCTCCCACAGGGACAGGGCCAGGGGCACTGAAGCTTTCTTT. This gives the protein CASSHRDRARGTEAFF.

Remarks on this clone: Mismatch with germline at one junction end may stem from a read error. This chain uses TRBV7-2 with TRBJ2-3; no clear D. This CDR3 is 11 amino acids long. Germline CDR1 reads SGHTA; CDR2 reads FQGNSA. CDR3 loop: CASTPFAAVHF. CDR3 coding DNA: TGTGCCAGCACGCCGTTTGCTGCGGTTCATTTT.

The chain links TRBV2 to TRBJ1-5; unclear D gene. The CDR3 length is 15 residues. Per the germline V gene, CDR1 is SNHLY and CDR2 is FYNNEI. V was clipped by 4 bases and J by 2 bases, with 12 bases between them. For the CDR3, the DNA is TGTGCCAGCAGTGGTGCGCGGAGGGGCAATCAGCCCCAGCATTTT. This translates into CASSGARRGNQPQHF.

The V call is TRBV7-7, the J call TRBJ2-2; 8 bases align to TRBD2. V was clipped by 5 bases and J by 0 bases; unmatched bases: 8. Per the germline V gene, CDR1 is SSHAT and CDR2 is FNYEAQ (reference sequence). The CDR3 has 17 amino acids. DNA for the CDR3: TGTGCCAGCAGCCCCCGATTAGCGGGGTCGAACACCGGGGAGCTGTTTTTT. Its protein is CASSPRLAGSNTGELFF.

The chain's CDR3 is CASSGRSGKPEGNEQFF. The CDR3 coding sequence is TGTGCCAGCAGCGGTCGTAGCGGGAAACCTGAGGGGAATGAGCAGTTCTTC. This chain links TRBV21-1 with TRBJ2-1; TRBD2 is the table's D call, not checked against the DNA. TRBV21-1 is a pseudogene segment. The CDR3 loop spans 17 amino acids.

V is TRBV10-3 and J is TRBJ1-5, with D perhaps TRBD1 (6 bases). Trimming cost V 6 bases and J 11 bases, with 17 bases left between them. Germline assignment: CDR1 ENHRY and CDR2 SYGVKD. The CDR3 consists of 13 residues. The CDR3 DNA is TGTGCCATCAGCTCCGGACAGCCCCCGTCCCAGCATTTT. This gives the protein CAISSGQPPSQHF.

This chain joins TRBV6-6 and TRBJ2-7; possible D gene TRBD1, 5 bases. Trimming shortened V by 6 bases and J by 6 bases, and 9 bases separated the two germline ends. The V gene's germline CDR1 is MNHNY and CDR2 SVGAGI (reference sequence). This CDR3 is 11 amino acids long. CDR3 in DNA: TGTGCCAGCAGCCGACAGTTCGAGCAGTACTTC. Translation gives CASSRQFEQYF.

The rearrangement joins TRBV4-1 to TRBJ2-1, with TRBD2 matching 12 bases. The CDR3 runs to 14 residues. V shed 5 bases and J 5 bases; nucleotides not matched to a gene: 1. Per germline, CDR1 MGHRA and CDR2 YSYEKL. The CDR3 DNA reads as TGCGCCAGCAGCAGGACTAGCGGGAACAATGAGCAGTTCTTC. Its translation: CASSRTSGNNEQFF.

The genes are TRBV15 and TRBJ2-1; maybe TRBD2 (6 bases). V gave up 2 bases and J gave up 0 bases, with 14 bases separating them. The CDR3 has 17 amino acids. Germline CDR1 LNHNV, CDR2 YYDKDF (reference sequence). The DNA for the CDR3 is TGTGCCACCAGCAGACTTTCCGGGGGAAGCTCCTACAATGAGCAGTTCTTC. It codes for CATSRLSGGSSYNEQFF.

CDR3 amino acids: CASSLYSGGQETQYF. In DNA, the CDR3 is TGCGCCAGCAGCCTTTATAGCGGGGGACAAGAGACCCAGTACTTC. The chain joins TRBV4-3 to TRBJ2-5; 9 bases align to TRBD2. Losses at the gene ends were 4 bases for V and 2 bases for J; bases not matched to a gene: 5. The CDR3 totals 15 residues. CDR1 and CDR2 (germline): LGHNA, YSLEER.

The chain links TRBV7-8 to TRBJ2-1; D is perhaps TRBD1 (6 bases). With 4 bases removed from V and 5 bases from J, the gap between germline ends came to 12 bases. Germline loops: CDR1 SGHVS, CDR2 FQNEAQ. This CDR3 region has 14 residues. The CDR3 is CASSSPDRNNEQFF. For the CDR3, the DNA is TGTGCCAGCAGCTCCCCGGACAGAAACAATGAGCAGTTCTTC. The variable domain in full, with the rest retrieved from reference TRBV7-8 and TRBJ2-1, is GAGVSQSPRYKVAKRGQDVALRCDPISGHVSLFWYQQALGQGPEFLTYFQNEAQLDKSGLPSDRFFAERPEGSVSTLKIQRTQQEDSAVYLCASSSPDRNNEQFFGPGTRLTVL.

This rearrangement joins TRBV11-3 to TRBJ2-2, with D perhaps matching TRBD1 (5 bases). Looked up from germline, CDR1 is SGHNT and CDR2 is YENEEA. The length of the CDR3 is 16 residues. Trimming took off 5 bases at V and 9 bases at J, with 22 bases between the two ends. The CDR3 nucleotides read TGTGCCAGCAGCCCAACGCCCCAGGGTGATTACAGGGAGCTGTTTTTT. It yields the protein CASSPTPQGDYRELFF.

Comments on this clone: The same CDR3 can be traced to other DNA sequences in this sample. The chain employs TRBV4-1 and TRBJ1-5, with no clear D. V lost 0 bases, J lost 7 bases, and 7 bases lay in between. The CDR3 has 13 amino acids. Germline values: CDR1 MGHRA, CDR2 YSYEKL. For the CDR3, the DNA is TGCGCCAGCAGCCAAGATTTGAGGCAGCCCCAGCATTTT. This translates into CASSQDLRQPQHF.

CDR3 sequence (DNA): TGTGCCAGCAGCTTGAGGACAGCGAACACTGAAGCTTTCTTT. Amino acid sequence: CASSLRTANTEAFF. The rearrangement links TRBV6-5 to TRBJ1-1; possible D gene TRBD1, 6 bases. With 6 bases removed from V and 1 base from J, the gap between germline ends came to 12 bases. CDR1 is MNHEY, CDR2 SVGAGI, per germline. CDR3 length: 14 residues.

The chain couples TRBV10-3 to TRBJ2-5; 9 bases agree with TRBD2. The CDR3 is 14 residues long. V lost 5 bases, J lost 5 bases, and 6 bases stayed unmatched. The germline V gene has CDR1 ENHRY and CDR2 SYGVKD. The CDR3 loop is CAISLGLALETQYF. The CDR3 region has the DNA TGTGCCATCAGTTTGGGACTAGCCTTGGAGACCCAGTACTTC.

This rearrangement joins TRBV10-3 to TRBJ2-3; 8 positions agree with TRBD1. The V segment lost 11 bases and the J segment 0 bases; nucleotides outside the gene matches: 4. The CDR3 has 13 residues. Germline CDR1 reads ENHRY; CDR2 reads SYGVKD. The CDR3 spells CAARTGSTDTQYF. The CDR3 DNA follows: TGTGCCGCAAGGACAGGGAGCACAGATACGCAGTATTTT.

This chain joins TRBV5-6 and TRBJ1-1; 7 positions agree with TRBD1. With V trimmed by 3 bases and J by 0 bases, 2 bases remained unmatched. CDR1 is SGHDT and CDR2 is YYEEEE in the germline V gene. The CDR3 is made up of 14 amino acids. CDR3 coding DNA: TGTGCCAGCAGCTCCGGACAGGTGAACACTGAAGCTTTCTTT. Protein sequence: CASSSGQVNTEAFF.

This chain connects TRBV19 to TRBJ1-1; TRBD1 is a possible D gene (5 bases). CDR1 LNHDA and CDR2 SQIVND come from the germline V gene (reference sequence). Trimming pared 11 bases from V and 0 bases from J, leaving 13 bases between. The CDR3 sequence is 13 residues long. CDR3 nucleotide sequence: TGTGCCGTCGGGACTTTCATGAACACTGAAGCTTTCTTT. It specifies CAVGTFMNTEAFF.

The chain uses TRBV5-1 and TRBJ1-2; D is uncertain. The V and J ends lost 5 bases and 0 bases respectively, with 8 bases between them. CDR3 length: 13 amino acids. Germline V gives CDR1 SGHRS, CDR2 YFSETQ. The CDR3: CASRTDSNYGYTF. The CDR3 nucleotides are TGCGCCAGCAGAACAGATTCTAACTATGGCTACACCTTC.

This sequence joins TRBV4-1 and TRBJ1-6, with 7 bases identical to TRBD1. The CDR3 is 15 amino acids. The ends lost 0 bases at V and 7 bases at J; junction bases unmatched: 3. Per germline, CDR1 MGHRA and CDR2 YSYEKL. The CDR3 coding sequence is TGCGCCAGCAGCCAAGATGGGACAGACAATTCACCCCTCCACTTT. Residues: CASSQDGTDNSPLHF.

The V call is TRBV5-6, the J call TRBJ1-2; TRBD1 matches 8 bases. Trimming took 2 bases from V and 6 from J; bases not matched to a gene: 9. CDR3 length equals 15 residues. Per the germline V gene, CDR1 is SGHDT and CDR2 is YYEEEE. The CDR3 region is CASSFFLGQVNGYTF. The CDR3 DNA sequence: TGTGCCAGCAGCTTTTTTCTGGGACAGGTCAATGGCTACACCTTC.

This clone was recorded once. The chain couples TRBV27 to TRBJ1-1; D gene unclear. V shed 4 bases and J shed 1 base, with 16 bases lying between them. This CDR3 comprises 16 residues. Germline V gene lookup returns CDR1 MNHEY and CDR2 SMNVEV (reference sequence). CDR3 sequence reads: CASSYGYNETNTEAFF. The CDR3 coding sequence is TGTGCCAGCAGTTACGGTTATAACGAAACGAACACTGAAGCTTTCTTT.

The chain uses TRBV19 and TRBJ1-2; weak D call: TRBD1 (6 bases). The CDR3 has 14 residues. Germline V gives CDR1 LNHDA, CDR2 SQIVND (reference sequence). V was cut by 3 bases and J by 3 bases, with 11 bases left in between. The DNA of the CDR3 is TGTGCCAGTAGTATTCAACAGGGAGACTATGGCTACACCTTC. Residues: CASSIQQGDYGYTF.